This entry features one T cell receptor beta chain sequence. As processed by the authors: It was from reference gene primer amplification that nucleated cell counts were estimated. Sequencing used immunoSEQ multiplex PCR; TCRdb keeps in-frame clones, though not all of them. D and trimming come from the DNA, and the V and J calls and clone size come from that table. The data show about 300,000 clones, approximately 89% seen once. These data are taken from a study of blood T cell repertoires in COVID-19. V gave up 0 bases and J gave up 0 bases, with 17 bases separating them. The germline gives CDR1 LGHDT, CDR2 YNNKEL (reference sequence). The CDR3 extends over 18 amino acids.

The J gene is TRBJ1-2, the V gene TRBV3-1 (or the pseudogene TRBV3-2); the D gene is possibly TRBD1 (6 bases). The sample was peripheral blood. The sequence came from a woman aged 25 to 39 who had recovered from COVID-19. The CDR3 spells CASSQDWPVGATNYGYTF. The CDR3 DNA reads TGTGCCAGCAGCCAAGATTGGCCCGTGGGGGCGACTAACTATGGCTACACCTTC.